The next 18 T cell receptor beta chains were all read from a single sample in a study of blood T cells in healthy people across ages (dated by TCRdb to about 2015). The library was built by means of 5' RACE. Sequencer: Illumina HiSeq 2500. A second PCR of roughly 6 to 12 cycles was performed with a sample-barcoded 5' primer and a J-beta primer mix. TCRdb reprocessing: public reads trimmed at Q25 with fastp, clones called with MiXCR, in-frame beta chains kept. Identical CDR3 proteins give one entry, which carries the most common genes and DNA. The sample table holds roughly 1,500,000 distinct CDR3 sequences, of which roughly a third were seen once. The ten most abundant clones make up about 10% of the sample. Input material: blood. Receptor source: a woman under 40 in good health.

This chain joins TRBV28 and TRBJ2-7, with 8 bases identical to TRBD1. The CDR3 sequence is 14 residues long. After removal of 8 bases from V and 0 bases from J, the junction contained 6 bases not matched to a gene. CDR1 MDHEN and CDR2 SYDVKM come from the germline V gene. CDR3 sequence: CASFSGGTSYEQYF. CDR3 bases: TGTGCCAGCTTCTCAGGGGGCACCTCCTACGAGCAGTACTTC.

This clonotype has just a few counts. The rearrangement uses TRBV7-9 and TRBJ1-4, with D uncertain. Germline CDR1 reads SEHNR; CDR2 reads FQNEAQ (reference sequence). The V end was cut by 5 bases, the J end by 6 bases, with 13 bases between. The CDR3 spans 14 residues. The CDR3: CASSLSLDHEKLFF. DNA for the CDR3: TGTGCCAGCAGCCTTTCTCTTGACCATGAAAAACTGTTTTTT.

This clonotype appeared a few times. The chain links TRBV19 to TRBJ1-1; no definite D call. Per germline, CDR1 LNHDA and CDR2 SQIVND (reference sequence). V lost 3 bases and J 6 bases, leaving 11 bases between the germline ends. The length of the CDR3 is 13 residues. DNA for the CDR3: TGTGCCAGTAGTATGGAGGAACCAGCTGAAGCTTTCTTT. Encoded protein: CASSMEEPAEAFF.

J is TRBJ2-4 and V is TRBV27; TRBD1 matches 11 bases. Germline values: CDR1 MNHEY, CDR2 SMNVEV (reference sequence). The CDR3 extends over 15 amino acids. The J segment lost 3 bases and the V segment lost 5 bases, leaving 3 bases of the junction unmatched. As DNA, the CDR3 is TGTGCCAGCAGTCACGGGACAGGGGGCAAAAACATTCAGTACTTC. It is translated as CASSHGTGGKNIQYF.

This clonotype was detected only a few times. The rearrangement joins TRBV7-2 to TRBJ2-7; 10 bases fit TRBD2. V dropped 2 bases and J dropped 3; count of bases not matched to a gene: 4. The length of the CDR3 is 15 residues. Per germline, CDR1 SGHTA and CDR2 FQGNSA. Here the CDR3 DNA reads TGTGCCAGCAGCTTAATGACTAGCGGGTACTACGAGCAGTACTTC. The encoded protein is CASSLMTSGYYEQYF.

This chain joins TRBV7-6 and TRBJ1-6; D not resolved. Trimming took off 3 bases at V and 8 bases at J, with 11 bases between the two ends. CDR3 length equals 14 residues. The V gene's germline CDR1 is SGHVS and CDR2 FNYEAQ. Here the CDR3 DNA reads TGTGCCAGCAGCTTCTTTGGCAGAGATTCACCCCTCCACTTT. Its protein is CASSFFGRDSPLHF.

The gene calls are TRBV5-1 and TRBJ2-1; D gene unclear. Trimming took 0 bases from V and 0 from J, leaving 10 bases between them. CDR3 size: 16 residues. Per the germline V gene, CDR1 is SGHRS and CDR2 is YFSETQ. The CDR3 sequence: CASSLGSLSSYNEQFF. For the CDR3, the DNA is TGCGCCAGCAGCTTGGGAAGCCTTAGCTCCTACAATGAGCAGTTCTTC.

Comments on this clonotype: Possible read error: a much larger clone is one base away. This chain links TRBV4-1 with TRBJ2-1; D may be TRBD2 (7 bases). The CDR3 has 15 amino acids. Trimming removed 4 bases at V and 8 bases at J, with 18 bases between. The germline V gene has CDR1 MGHRA and CDR2 YSYEKL. The CDR3 bases are TGCGCCAGCAGCCGGACTGAGGGGGGGCGTGATGAGCAGTTCTTC. Its translation: CASSRTEGGRDEQFF.

This clonotype was detected ten times or more. The chain recombines TRBV4-1 with TRBJ2-1, with D perhaps matching TRBD2 (5 bases). Germline V gene data show CDR1 as MGHRA and CDR2 as YSYEKL. V was shortened by 0 bases and J by 9 bases, with 12 bases between the two germline ends. The CDR3 is 14 amino acids. The CDR3 DNA reads TGCGCCAGCAGCCAAGACCCTAGCACGAGTGAGCAGTTCTTC. Translated, it gives CASSQDPSTSEQFF.

This clonotype was counted ten times or more. The chain is built from TRBV20-1 and TRBJ2-7; perhaps TRBD1 as D (6 bases). CDR1 is DFQATT and CDR2 is SNEGSKA in the germline V gene (reference sequence). With 2 bases removed from V and 1 base from J, the gap between germline ends came to 12 bases. The CDR3 has 14 amino acids. The CDR3 DNA follows: TGCAGTGCTAGATACCAGGGGTCATCCTACGAGCAGTACTTC. It is translated as CSARYQGSSYEQYF.

There are many counts of this clonotype. This chain uses TRBV7-2 with TRBJ2-3, with TRBD2 matching over 14 bases. The V gene end was trimmed by 6 bases and the J gene end by 6 bases; junction bases not matched to a gene: 5. The CDR3 covers 15 residues. CDR1 is SGHTA and CDR2 is FQGNSA in the germline V gene. CDR3 region: CASREGTSGSDTQYF. The CDR3 DNA sequence: TGTGCCAGCAGGGAGGGGACTAGCGGGAGCGATACGCAGTATTTT.

This clonotype appeared a single time. Its ends do not fully match the called genes, so a read error is possible. The V and J genes are TRBV9 and TRBJ2-1, with D maybe TRBD2 (5 bases). CDR3 length: 13 amino acids. CDR1 and CDR2 (germline): SGDLS, YYNGEE. The CDR3 sequence: CASSVGGSDEQLF. Here the CDR3 DNA reads TGTGCCAGCAGCGTAGGAGGGTCCGATGAACAGTTGTTC.

This clonotype appeared a few times. The V call is TRBV29-1, the J call TRBJ1-1; 7 nucleotides match TRBD1. J lost 1 base, V lost 4 bases, and 3 bases had no gene match. This CDR3 region has 13 residues. In germline, CDR1 is SQVTM, CDR2 ANQGSEA. CDR3 sequence: CSVAGQPNTEAFF. CDR3 sequence (DNA): TGCAGCGTTGCGGGACAGCCGAACACTGAAGCTTTCTTT.

With respect to this clonotype: The junction departs from the called germline gene at one end, perhaps through a read error. The rearrangement uses TRBV5-1 and TRBJ2-3, with 10 positions matching TRBD2. This CDR3 region has 17 residues. Germline lookup yields CDR1 SGHRS and CDR2 YFSETQ. CDR3 in DNA: TGCGCCAGCAGCTCAAGATTTAGCGGGAGGAACACAGATATGCAGTATTTT. It translates to CASSSRFSGRNTDMQYF.

This clonotype was seen only a few times. The rearrangement uses TRBV20-1 and TRBJ1-2; possible D gene TRBD1, 6 bases. This CDR3 spans 12 amino acids. Trimming left V 7 bases short and J 8 bases short, with 17 bases between. In germline, CDR1 is DFQATT, CDR2 SNEGSKA (reference sequence). DNA of the CDR3: TGCAGTGTCAACACCAAGGGGGAAGGCTACACCTTC. It is translated as CSVNTKGEGYTF.

This clonotype was recorded a few times. This chain links TRBV5-1 with TRBJ2-5; D possibly corresponds to TRBD1 (6 bases). The CDR3 consists of 14 residues. Trimming removed 4 bases at V and 0 bases at J, with 10 bases between. Germline CDR1 is SGHRS and CDR2 is YFSETQ. The CDR3 loop reads CASSATGNQETQYF. For the CDR3, the DNA is TGCGCCAGCAGCGCAACAGGGAACCAAGAGACCCAGTACTTC.

Note on this clonotype: An end of the junction does not agree with germline; a read error may underlie this. V usage is TRBV10-3 and J usage is TRBJ2-1, with D maybe TRBD2 (6 bases). The length of the CDR3 is 15 residues. From germline, CDR1 is ENHRY and CDR2 SYGVKD. The CDR3 DNA reads as TGTGCCATCGTAGGGGAAGCGGGCTCAGGCAATGGGCAGTTCTTC. Amino acid sequence: CAIVGEAGSGNGQFF.

In this sample, this clonotype turned up a few times. V usage is TRBV7-2 and J usage is TRBJ2-7; tentatively, D is TRBD2 (6 bases). CDR3 size: 15 residues. Trimming stripped 5 bases from V and 3 bases from J, with 17 bases between. Germline V gives CDR1 SGHTA, CDR2 FQGNSA. CDR3 DNA sequence: TGTGCCAGCAGCCCAAGGCCCGGGGGATACTACGAGCAGTACTTC. This encodes CASSPRPGGYYEQYF.